This T cell receptor beta chain was obtained from a study of control samples from healthy donors and cancer patients. With 6 bases removed from V and 4 bases from J, the gap between germline ends came to 21 bases. Germline V CDR1 and CDR2: GTSNPN, SVGIG (reference sequence). There are 15 residues in the CDR3. This table comes from immunoSEQ multiplex PCR, and its TCRdb copy is limited to in-frame clones, with some not included. This table holds roughly 100,000 clones, 83% found once. Material: blood. J is TRBJ2-5 and V is TRBV30; D uncertain. The TCR comes from a woman in her forties or fifties in good health. This CDR3 is CACPPSFPERETQYF. The DNA of the CDR3 is TGTGCCTGCCCGCCGAGTTTCCCGGAAAGAGAGACCCAGTACTTC.